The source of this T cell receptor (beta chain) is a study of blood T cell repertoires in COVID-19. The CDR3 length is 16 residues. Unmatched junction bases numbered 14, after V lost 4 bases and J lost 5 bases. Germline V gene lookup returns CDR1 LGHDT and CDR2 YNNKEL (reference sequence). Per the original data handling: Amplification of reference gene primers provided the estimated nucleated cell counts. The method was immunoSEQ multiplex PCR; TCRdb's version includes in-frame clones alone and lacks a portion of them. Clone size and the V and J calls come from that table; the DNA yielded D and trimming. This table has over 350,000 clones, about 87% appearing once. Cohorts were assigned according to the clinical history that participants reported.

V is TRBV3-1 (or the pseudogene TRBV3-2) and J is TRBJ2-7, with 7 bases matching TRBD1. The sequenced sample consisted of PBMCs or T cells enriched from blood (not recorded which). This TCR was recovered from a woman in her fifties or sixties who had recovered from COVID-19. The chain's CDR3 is CASSRGFKTTGDEQYF. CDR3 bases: TGTGCCAGCAGCCGAGGCTTTAAAACAACAGGGGACGAGCAGTACTTC.